The entry below describes one T cell receptor (beta chain). Its antigen is undetermined. The data originate from a study of T cell repertoires in cytomegalovirus infection. Study details: Both a matching HLA type and CMV infection were indicated by public TCR beta signatures.

Germline assignment: CDR1 WSHSY and CDR2 SAAADI. Trimming cost V 0 bases and J 4 bases, with 7 bases left between them. The CDR3 loop spans 15 amino acids. Broader study findings: Dominating the ex vivo response were HLA-C-restricted CMV-specific TCR beta clonotypes. Using cumulative public TCR beta family frequency, the authors identified those who carried CMV together with the relevant HLA.

TCRdb fed the reads into MiXCR, producing one record per CDR3 protein. The sample contains fewer than 700,000 distinct CDR3 sequences, 20% to 25% of which appear only once. The rearrangement links TRBV10-2 to TRBJ2-6; D gene ambiguous. This TCR was recovered from a human donor in good health (CMV status not recorded). Some clones in this sample may be carry-over from other donors' samples. The sequenced sample was CD8+ T cells from PBMCs. The CDR3, as DNA: TGCGCCAGCAGTGAGTCGTCAACAGGGGCCAACGTCCTGACTTTC. It codes for CASSESSTGANVLTF.